The TCR beta chain described here comes from a study of cytomegalovirus exposure and HLA in healthy donors. General study results and limits: Specificity for CMV antigens was confirmed in vitro for a few of the CMV-associated chains. Rarity marked most TCR sequences, yet some public TCRs occurred in many donors. The tendency of first-cohort TCR clusters to co-occur in the roughly 110 validation repertoires was the finding of a later analysis. Investigators reported some 150 TCR beta chains as tied to cytomegalovirus.

The CDR3 extends over 17 amino acids. V was cut by 1 base and J by 0 bases, with 13 bases left in between. Germline V gene data show CDR1 as SGHAT and CDR2 as FQNNGV. Details on this clone: Its specificity is unknown.

Data came from immunoSEQ multiplex PCR; TCRdb stores just in-frame clones and leaves some out. The sample lists about 130,000 clones; 90% to 97% were seen once. The receptor was derived from a man younger than 35 in good health and CMV-seronegative. The V call is TRBV11-2, the J call TRBJ1-3, with D possibly matching TRBD1 (5 bases). The sequenced material came from PBMCs. The CDR3 nucleotides are TGTGCCAGCAGCTTAGTCAACAGGAAAAGCTCTGGAAACACCATATATTTT. Translating it yields CASSLVNRKSSGNTIYF. Full variable domain (outside the CDR3, taken from reference TRBV11-2 and TRBJ1-3): EAGVAQSPRYKIIEKRQSVAFWCNPISGHATLYWYQQILGQGPKLLIQFQNNGVVDDSQLPKDRFSAERLKGVDSTLKIQPAKLEDSAVYLCASSLVNRKSSGNTIYFGEGSWLTVV.